This is a list of T cell receptor beta chains from one sample in a study of T cells in Graves' hyperthyroidism and ophthalmopathy. TCRdb called the multiplex PCR reads again in MiXCR, with one record for every CDR3 protein. This table holds roughly 500,000 distinct CDR3 sequences, 46% found once. Sequencing was carried out using peripheral blood or thyroid tissue (not recorded which). These receptors came from an adult woman with Graves' disease, either hyperthyroidism or ophthalmopathy (not recorded which). Each CDR3 is given with its conserved first and last residue. A D gene is named only where the DNA matches it firmly. A clone size is listed for some rows: how often the clone was seen (once, few, many), or a class if it is expanded.

V gene: TRBV5-1
J gene: TRBJ2-7
D gene: -
clone size: many
CDR3 protein: CASSLEAEQYF
CDR3 DNA: TGCGCCAGCAGCTTGGAGGCCGAGCAGTACTTC

V gene: TRBV5-1
J gene: TRBJ2-5
D gene: TRBD2
clone size: -
CDR3 protein: CASSTGLAGAETQYF
CDR3 DNA: TGCGCCAGCAGCACGGGACTAGCGGGAGCAGAGACCCAGTACTTC

V gene: TRBV20-1
J gene: TRBJ1-5
D gene: -
clone size: -
CDR3 protein: CSAREEDIPSQPQHF
CDR3 DNA: TGCAGTGCTAGAGAAGAGGACATCCCAAGTCAGCCCCAGCATTTT

V gene: TRBV5-4
J gene: TRBJ1-1
D gene: TRBD1
clone size: many
CDR3 protein: CASSLAQGAEAFF
CDR3 DNA: TGTGCCAGCAGCTTGGCTCAGGGGGCTGAAGCTTTCTTT

V gene: TRBV11-3
J gene: TRBJ1-5
D gene: TRBD1
clone size: many
CDR3 protein: CASSSRQGQSPFKHF
CDR3 DNA: TGTGCCAGCAGCTCTCGACAGGGTCAAAGTCCCTTTAAGCATTTT

V gene: TRBV7-2
J gene: TRBJ1-6
D gene: -
clone size: few
CDR3 protein: CASSLSAGYNSPLHF
CDR3 DNA: TGTGCCAGCAGTTTATCGGCAGGATATAATTCACCCCTCCACTTT

V gene: TRBV27
J gene: TRBJ2-5
D gene: TRBD2
clone size: many
CDR3 protein: CASSSGLAGLETQYF
CDR3 DNA: TGTGCCAGCAGTTCTGGACTAGCGGGACTGGAGACCCAGTACTTC

V gene: TRBV12-3/TRBV12-4
J gene: TRBJ1-4
D gene: -
clone size: -
CDR3 protein: CASTRDSGEKLFF
CDR3 DNA: TGTGCCAGCACCCGTGACTCGGGTGAAAAACTGTTTTTT

V gene: TRBV5-1
J gene: TRBJ1-1
D gene: -
clone size: many
CDR3 protein: CASGPSGGGNTEAFF
CDR3 DNA: TGCGCCAGCGGACCGAGTGGGGGAGGAAACACTGAAGCTTTCTTT

V gene: TRBV10-1
J gene: TRBJ2-1
D gene: TRBD2
clone size: -
CDR3 protein: CASGKAGAGNEQFF
CDR3 DNA: TGCGCCAGCGGTAAAGCGGGAGCGGGCAATGAGCAGTTCTTC

V gene: TRBV9
J gene: TRBJ1-2
D gene: -
clone size: -
CDR3 protein: CASSAQAGLQAYGYTF
CDR3 DNA: TGTGCCAGCAGCGCCCAGGCCGGACTCCAGGCCTATGGCTACACCTTC

V gene: TRBV28
J gene: TRBJ2-5
D gene: TRBD1
clone size: few
CDR3 protein: CASSSGGQAEETQYF
CDR3 DNA: TGTGCCAGCAGCTCTGGGGGACAGGCGGAAGAGACCCAGTACTTC

V gene: TRBV20-1
J gene: TRBJ1-5
D gene: -
clone size: many
CDR3 protein: CSARDRGQVGQPQHF
CDR3 DNA: TGCAGTGCTAGAGATCGTGGGCAGGTAGGGCAGCCCCAGCATTTT

V gene: TRBV7-2
J gene: TRBJ2-7
D gene: TRBD1
clone size: many
CDR3 protein: CASSGNGTGSYEQYF
CDR3 DNA: TGTGCCAGCAGCGGAAACGGGACAGGCTCCTACGAGCAGTACTTC

V gene: TRBV10-3
J gene: TRBJ2-5
D gene: TRBD2
clone size: -
CDR3 protein: CASEAGAQYF
CDR3 DNA: TGTGCCTCGGAAGCGGGGGCCCAGTACTTC

V gene: TRBV7-2
J gene: TRBJ2-4
D gene: -
clone size: -
CDR3 protein: CASSLGARESQYF
CDR3 DNA: TGTGCCAGCAGCTTGGGTGCCAGGGAGAGTCAGTACTTC

V gene: TRBV25-1
J gene: TRBJ1-5
D gene: -
clone size: many
CDR3 protein: CASSDGGNNQPQHF
CDR3 DNA: TGTGCCAGCAGTGACGGGGGAAACAATCAGCCCCAGCATTTT

V gene: TRBV20-1
J gene: TRBJ1-5
D gene: -
clone size: many
CDR3 protein: CSAMDRYSNQPQHF
CDR3 DNA: TGCAGTGCTATGGACCGTTATAGCAATCAGCCCCAGCATTTT

V gene: TRBV7-2
J gene: TRBJ2-7
D gene: -
clone size: many
CDR3 protein: CASSSSAGRTYEQYF
CDR3 DNA: TGTGCCAGCAGCTCCTCCGCCGGCCGAACCTACGAGCAGTACTTC

V gene: TRBV2
J gene: TRBJ2-5
D gene: TRBD1
clone size: -
CDR3 protein: CASMDRDKETQYF
CDR3 DNA: TGTGCCAGCATGGACAGGGATAAAGAGACCCAGTACTTC

V gene: TRBV7-9
J gene: TRBJ1-1
D gene: -
clone size: -
CDR3 protein: CASSETMGGMAEAFF
CDR3 DNA: TGTGCCAGCAGTGAAACCATGGGGGGTATGGCTGAAGCTTTCTTT

V gene: TRBV5-1
J gene: TRBJ2-7
D gene: -
clone size: -
CDR3 protein: CASNRGGRRYEQYF
CDR3 DNA: TGCGCCAGTAACAGGGGGGGCAGGAGGTACGAGCAGTACTTC

V gene: TRBV19
J gene: TRBJ1-2
D gene: -
clone size: many
CDR3 protein: CASSIPSGYTF
CDR3 DNA: TGTGCCAGTAGTATACCGAGTGGCTACACCTTC

V gene: TRBV5-1
J gene: TRBJ1-1
D gene: TRBD1
clone size: many
CDR3 protein: CASSSLGRGRGESAFF
CDR3 DNA: TGCGCCAGCAGCTCCCTTGGGAGGGGGCGAGGAGAATCAGCTTTCTTT

V gene: TRBV7-6
J gene: TRBJ2-2
D gene: -
clone size: -
CDR3 protein: CASSLVETGELFF
CDR3 DNA: TGTGCCAGCAGCTTAGTAGAGACCGGGGAGCTGTTTTTT

V gene: TRBV7-9
J gene: TRBJ2-5
D gene: -
clone size: few
CDR3 protein: CASSLVRDGETQYF
CDR3 DNA: TGTGCCAGCAGCTTAGTCCGGGATGGGGAGACCCAGTACTTC

V gene: TRBV6-5
J gene: TRBJ2-2
D gene: -
clone size: many
CDR3 protein: CASSRATGELFF
CDR3 DNA: TGTGCCAGCAGCCGGGCCACCGGGGAGCTGTTTTTT

V gene: TRBV15
J gene: TRBJ2-5
D gene: -
clone size: few
CDR3 protein: CATSREHQPQYF
CDR3 DNA: TGTGCCACCAGCAGGGAGCATCAGCCCCAGTACTTC

V gene: TRBV29-1
J gene: TRBJ2-7
D gene: -
clone size: -
CDR3 protein: CSGVYEQYF
CDR3 DNA: TGCAGCGGGGTCTACGAGCAGTACTTC

V gene: TRBV3-1
J gene: TRBJ1-5
D gene: TRBD1
clone size: many
CDR3 protein: CASSQDRGQPQHF
CDR3 DNA: TGTGCCAGCAGCCAGGACAGGGGCCAGCCCCAGCATTTT

V gene: TRBV25-1
J gene: TRBJ1-1
D gene: TRBD1
clone size: -
CDR3 protein: CASSEYKAGGLTEAFF
CDR3 DNA: TGTGCCAGCAGTGAATATAAGGCAGGGGGCCTCACTGAAGCTTTCTTT

V gene: TRBV20-1
J gene: TRBJ2-7
D gene: -
clone size: -
CDR3 protein: CSAELGSSYEQYF
CDR3 DNA: TGCAGTGCGGAGCTCGGAAGCTCCTACGAGCAGTACTTC

V gene: TRBV5-1
J gene: TRBJ2-3
D gene: -
clone size: few
CDR3 protein: CASSLVGRGDTQYF
CDR3 DNA: TGCGCCAGCAGCTTGGTCGGACGGGGAGATACGCAGTATTTT

V gene: TRBV7-9
J gene: TRBJ2-5
D gene: TRBD2
clone size: -
CDR3 protein: CASSQDRLAVGTQYF
CDR3 DNA: TGCGCCAGCAGCCAGGACCGACTAGCGGTGGGGACCCAGTACTTC

V gene: TRBV11-2
J gene: TRBJ1-2
D gene: TRBD1
clone size: many
CDR3 protein: CASSFGTDPNYGYTF
CDR3 DNA: TGTGCCAGCAGCTTCGGGACAGATCCTAACTATGGCTACACCTTC

V gene: TRBV7-9
J gene: TRBJ2-7
D gene: -
clone size: few
CDR3 protein: CASSAIGVSYEQYF
CDR3 DNA: TGTGCCAGCAGTGCTATCGGGGTGTCCTACGAGCAGTACTTC

V gene: TRBV11-3
J gene: TRBJ1-2
D gene: -
clone size: many
CDR3 protein: CAREGPPRGGYTF
CDR3 DNA: TGTGCCCGCGAGGGGCCCCCCCGCGGTGGCTACACCTTC